These T cell receptor beta chains were read from a single sample in a study of response to subunit inactivated influenza vaccine. TCRdb ran MiXCR on the RT-PCR reads and lists one entry per CDR3 protein. The repertoire holds some 500,000 distinct CDR3 sequences, with approximately 15% as singletons. Material: CD4+ T cells sorted from PBMCs, obtained 23 to 25 months after vaccination. The origin of the receptors is a man between 50 and 69 years old who received an inactivated influenza vaccine. The CDR3 runs from the conserved cysteine through the conserved F or W. Fields, in order: D gene, J gene, V gene, clone size, CDR3 length, CDR3 DNA, CDR3 protein. A D gene is named only where the DNA matches it firmly. Clone size, where shown, is once, few, many, or a class for clones that have expanded.

D: TRBD1
J: TRBJ2-1
V: TRBV5-4
size: many
length: 13
DNA: TGTGCCAGCAGCCAGGGACAGGCCAATGAGCAGTTCTTC
CDR3: CASSQGQANEQFF

D: -
J: TRBJ2-7
V: TRBV12-3/TRBV12-4
size: few
length: 14
DNA: TGTGCCAGCAGTAGGGGGGGAGGCTCCTACGAGCAGTACTTC
CDR3: CASSRGGGSYEQYF

D: -
J: TRBJ2-3
V: TRBV5-1
size: many
length: 16
DNA: TGCGCCAGCAGCCCATACGGGACATCTAGCACAGATACGCAGTATTTT
CDR3: CASSPYGTSSTDTQYF

D: -
J: TRBJ2-5
V: TRBV28
size: -
length: 15
DNA: TGTGCCAGCAGTTTAGGAGTCCGGGCCCGGGGGACCCAGTACTTC
CDR3: CASSLGVRARGTQYF

D: -
J: TRBJ2-4
V: TRBV20-1
size: -
length: 13
DNA: TGCAGTGCCCAGAAGGGGGGGCGAAACATTCAGTACTTC
CDR3: CSAQKGGRNIQYF

D: -
J: TRBJ1-1
V: TRBV18
size: -
length: 15
DNA: TGTGCCAGCTCACCCGGGGCGGAGATCGTCGCTGAAGCTTTCTTT
CDR3: CASSPGAEIVAEAFF

D: -
J: TRBJ2-7
V: TRBV4-1
size: -
length: 14
DNA: TGCGCCAGCAGCGCTCGGGTCGGGTACTACGAGCAGTACTTC
CDR3: CASSARVGYYEQYF

D: TRBD2
J: TRBJ2-7
V: TRBV6-1
size: few
length: 16
DNA: TGTGCCAGCAGGAGGGGACTAGCGGGTTCATCCTACGAGCAGTACTTC
CDR3: CASRRGLAGSSYEQYF

D: -
J: TRBJ2-3
V: TRBV29-1
size: -
length: 14
DNA: TGCAGCGCCTTGGGCCCGCTGGGGGCAGATACGCAGTATTTT
CDR3: CSALGPLGADTQYF

D: TRBD1
J: TRBJ1-5
V: TRBV3-1
size: -
length: 15
DNA: TGTGCCAGCAGCCAAGGACAGGGGAGAGGTCAGCCCCAGCATTTT
CDR3: CASSQGQGRGQPQHF

D: TRBD2
J: TRBJ2-1
V: TRBV12-3/TRBV12-4
size: many
length: 15
DNA: TGTGCCAGCAGTTTAGCGGGAGGGCCCCACAATGAGCAGTTCTTC
CDR3: CASSLAGGPHNEQFF

D: -
J: TRBJ1-1
V: TRBV9
size: few
length: 13
DNA: TGTGCCAGCAGCCCCACGGACGGATGGGGAGCTTTCTTT
CDR3: CASSPTDGWGAFF

D: -
J: TRBJ2-7
V: TRBV2
size: -
length: 14
DNA: TGTGCCAGCAGTGTTGGGGGGGCAAAATACGAGCAGTACTTC
CDR3: CASSVGGAKYEQYF

D: -
J: TRBJ1-1
V: TRBV20-1
size: -
length: 16
DNA: TGCAGTGCTAGAGACCCGGCGGGACGGCCGAACACTGAAGCTTTCTTT
CDR3: CSARDPAGRPNTEAFF

D: -
J: TRBJ1-5
V: TRBV20-1
size: few
length: 15
DNA: TGCAGTGCTAGGAATTATCGGTATAGCAATCAGCCCCAGCATTTT
CDR3: CSARNYRYSNQPQHF

D: -
J: TRBJ1-3
V: TRBV6-5
size: -
length: 17
DNA: TGTGCCAGCAGTTACGGGCCGGGGGCAGTCTCTGGAAACACCATATATTTT
CDR3: CASSYGPGAVSGNTIYF

D: TRBD1
J: TRBJ1-4
V: TRBV5-1
size: -
length: 19
DNA: TGCGCCAGCAGCCCCACCTCCTGGACAGGGGGCGCGTCTAATGAAAAACTGTTTTTT
CDR3: CASSPTSWTGGASNEKLFF

D: TRBD1
J: TRBJ2-1
V: TRBV24-1
size: few
length: 13
DNA: TGTGCCACCAGTGGACAGGGTCTCGATGAGCAGTTCTTC
CDR3: CATSGQGLDEQFF

D: TRBD1
J: TRBJ1-5
V: TRBV12-3/TRBV12-4
size: many
length: 15
DNA: TGTGCCAGCAGTTTGGGACAGGGGGGCGGTCAGCCCCAGCATTTT
CDR3: CASSLGQGGGQPQHF

D: TRBD1
J: TRBJ1-3
V: TRBV12-3/TRBV12-4
size: -
length: 17
DNA: TGTGCCAGCGACGGTGTTGACAGGGGGTTTTCTGGAAACACCATATATTTT
CDR3: CASDGVDRGFSGNTIYF

D: -
J: TRBJ1-6
V: TRBV12-3/TRBV12-4
size: few
length: 14
DNA: TGTGCCAGCAGTTTGGGCAGCGATAATTCACCCCTCCACTTT
CDR3: CASSLGSDNSPLHF

D: TRBD1
J: TRBJ2-1
V: TRBV27
size: -
length: 15
DNA: TGTGCCAGCAGTATTGGACAGGGATTCTACAATGAGCAGTTCTTC
CDR3: CASSIGQGFYNEQFF

D: TRBD2
J: TRBJ2-1
V: TRBV27
size: -
length: 17
DNA: TGTGCCAGCAGTTCGGCTTCTTGGCGGGAGGTTTACAATGAGCAGTTCTTC
CDR3: CASSSASWREVYNEQFF

D: TRBD2
J: TRBJ2-7
V: TRBV7-2
size: -
length: 15
DNA: TGTGCCAGCAGCACCACTAGCGGGAAAAGCTACGAGCAGTACTTC
CDR3: CASSTTSGKSYEQYF

D: -
J: TRBJ2-1
V: TRBV12-3/TRBV12-4
size: many
length: 12
DNA: TGTGCCAGCAGTTTAGGCGACAATGAGCAGTTCTTC
CDR3: CASSLGDNEQFF

D: -
J: TRBJ2-3
V: TRBV27
size: many
length: 14
DNA: TGTGCCAGCAACAGGGACTTTGACACAGATACGCAGTATTTT
CDR3: CASNRDFDTDTQYF

D: -
J: TRBJ1-4
V: TRBV20-1
size: few
length: 12
DNA: TGCAGTGCCCGGGTCCTTAATGAAAAACTGTTTTTT
CDR3: CSARVLNEKLFF

D: TRBD2
J: TRBJ2-1
V: TRBV20-1
size: -
length: 13
DNA: TGCAGTGCTAGCATCGACCAAAGCGGGAGTAAGTTCTTC
CDR3: CSASIDQSGSKFF

D: -
J: TRBJ2-1
V: TRBV28
size: few
length: 14
DNA: TGTGCCAGCAGTTTATGGCAGGGAGGAGGTGAGCAGTTCTTC
CDR3: CASSLWQGGGEQFF

D: -
J: TRBJ1-1
V: TRBV28
size: -
length: 14
DNA: TGTGCCAGCAGTCTCCGGGACCCCAAGAGGGTAGCTTTCTTT
CDR3: CASSLRDPKRVAFF

D: TRBD2
J: TRBJ2-1
V: TRBV10-2
size: few
length: 14
DNA: TGCGCCAGCAGGGTCGCGGGGGGGGGTAATGAGCAGTTCTTC
CDR3: CASRVAGGGNEQFF

D: TRBD2
J: TRBJ2-1
V: TRBV20-1
size: few
length: 16
DNA: TGCTGTGCTAGTTTTCCCTTAGCGGGGCTATACAATGAGCAGTTCTTC
CDR3: CCASFPLAGLYNEQFF

D: TRBD1
J: TRBJ1-1
V: TRBV2
size: -
length: 13
DNA: TGTGCCAGCTCAGGGGGCCCGAACACTGAAGCTTTCTTT
CDR3: CASSGGPNTEAFF

D: TRBD2
J: TRBJ2-5
V: TRBV6-5
size: few
length: 14
DNA: TGTGCCAGCAGTTACAGCGGGACGGCCCTTCCGAAATACTTC
CDR3: CASSYSGTALPKYF

D: -
J: TRBJ1-5
V: TRBV6-1
size: -
length: 14
DNA: TGTGCCAGCAGTGAAGCTAGTGCCCTGGGGCCCCAGCATTTT
CDR3: CASSEASALGPQHF

D: TRBD2
J: TRBJ2-3
V: TRBV7-2
size: once
length: 14
DNA: TGTGCCAGCAGCTCACTAGCGGGATTAGATACGCAGTATTTT
CDR3: CASSSLAGLDTQYF

D: -
J: TRBJ2-5
V: TRBV20-1
size: -
length: 13
DNA: TGCAGTGCTAGAGGGACAGCGAAAGAGACCCAGTACTTC
CDR3: CSARGTAKETQYF

D: -
J: TRBJ2-3
V: TRBV30
size: once
length: 12
DNA: TGTGCCTGGAGTACAGGGCCAGATACGCAGTATTTT
CDR3: CAWSTGPDTQYF

D: TRBD2
J: TRBJ2-5
V: TRBV5-1
size: -
length: 14
DNA: TGCGCCAGCAGCCAAGGGGACTATACCCAGACCCAGTACTTC
CDR3: CASSQGDYTQTQYF

D: TRBD1
J: TRBJ1-1
V: TRBV9
size: few
length: 15
DNA: TGTGCCAGCAGCCCAAGCGGGACAGCGAACACTGAAGCTTTCTTT
CDR3: CASSPSGTANTEAFF

D: -
J: TRBJ1-1
V: TRBV29-1
size: -
length: 13
DNA: TGCAGCGTTTCCCAGAGAACCAACACTGAAGCTTTCTTT
CDR3: CSVSQRTNTEAFF

D: TRBD2
J: TRBJ2-1
V: TRBV28
size: many
length: 16
DNA: TGTGCCAGCAGCCGGGGGGGGACTAGCTCGTACAATGAGCAGTTCTTC
CDR3: CASSRGGTSSYNEQFF